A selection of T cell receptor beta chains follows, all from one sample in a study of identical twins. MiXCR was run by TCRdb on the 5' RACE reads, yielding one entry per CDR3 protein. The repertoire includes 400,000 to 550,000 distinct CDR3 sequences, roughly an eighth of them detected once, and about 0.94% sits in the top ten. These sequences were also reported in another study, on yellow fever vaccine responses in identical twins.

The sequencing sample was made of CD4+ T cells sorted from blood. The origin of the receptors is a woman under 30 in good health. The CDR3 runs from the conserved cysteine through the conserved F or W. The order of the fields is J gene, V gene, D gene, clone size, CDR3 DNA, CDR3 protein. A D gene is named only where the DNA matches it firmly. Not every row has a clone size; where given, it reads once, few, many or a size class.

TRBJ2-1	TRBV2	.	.	TGTGCCAGCAGTGATTTGGGGGTCGGGAGCTCCTACAATGAGCAGTTCTTC	CASSDLGVGSSYNEQFF
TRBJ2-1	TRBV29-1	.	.	TGCAGCGTTGAAGACGGGGCTGTCGCCTACAATGAGCAGTTCTTC	CSVEDGAVAYNEQFF
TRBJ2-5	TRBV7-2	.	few	TGTGCCAGCAGCTTATCTCACGGACCTAAGGCCCAGTACTTC	CASSLSHGPKAQYF
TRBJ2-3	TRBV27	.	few	TGTGCCAGCAGTTTGGACATTACCACAGATACGCAGTATTTT	CASSLDITTDTQYF
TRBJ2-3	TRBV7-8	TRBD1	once	TGTGCCAGCAGCTCCGGGACAGGAGGCAAAGATACGCAGTATTTT	CASSSGTGGKDTQYF
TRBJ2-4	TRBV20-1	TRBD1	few	TGCAGTGCTAGAGATGGGACAGGGAACATTCAGTACTTC	CSARDGTGNIQYF
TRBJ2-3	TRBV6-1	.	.	TGTGCCACCTTAGGTTATAGGGGTAGCACAGATACGCAGTATTTT	CATLGYRGSTDTQYF
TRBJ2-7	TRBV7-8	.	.	TGTGCCAGCAGCTCCAAGCCGGGACCAGAATACGAGCAGTACTTC	CASSSKPGPEYEQYF
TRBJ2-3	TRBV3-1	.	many	TGTGCCAGCAGCCAAGATGGCGGGAGCACAGATACGCAGTATTTT	CASSQDGGSTDTQYF
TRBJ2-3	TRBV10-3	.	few	TGTGCCATCACGACAGGCACAGATACGCAGTATTTT	CAITTGTDTQYF
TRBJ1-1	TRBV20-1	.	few	TGCAGTGCTACCGGCCCTGAAGCTTTCTTT	CSATGPEAFF
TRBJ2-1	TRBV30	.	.	TGTGCCTGGAAGGTTAGCGGCTACAATGAGCAGTTCTTC	CAWKVSGYNEQFF
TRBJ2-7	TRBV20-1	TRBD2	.	TGCAGTGCTAGACACCCGGGACTAGCCGTCACCTACGAGCAGTACTTC	CSARHPGLAVTYEQYF
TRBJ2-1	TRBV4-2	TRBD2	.	TGTGCCAGCAGCCAAGAGATAGCGGGAGGGTACAATGAGCAGTTCTTC	CASSQEIAGGYNEQFF
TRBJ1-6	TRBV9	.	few	TGTGCCAGCAGCGTAGATATGGTTAATTCACCCCTCCACTTT	CASSVDMVNSPLHF
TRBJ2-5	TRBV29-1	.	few	TGCAGCGTTGAGGGGGCGCTGAAGACCCAGTACTTC	CSVEGALKTQYF
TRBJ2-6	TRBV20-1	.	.	TGCAGTGCCCTGGGTCGAGGGATCTCTGGGGCCAACGTCCTGACTTTC	CSALGRGISGANVLTF
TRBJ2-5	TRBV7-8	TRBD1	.	TGTGCCAGCAGCTCCCGGGACAGGGGGAGAGAGACCCAGTACTTC	CASSSRDRGRETQYF
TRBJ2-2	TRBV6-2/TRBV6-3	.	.	TGTGCCAGCAGTTATTGGCACCCGAACACCGGGGAGCTGTTTTTT	CASSYWHPNTGELFF
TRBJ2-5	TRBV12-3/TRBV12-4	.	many	TGTGCCAGCAGTTTAGCCTGGAAACAGTACTTC	CASSLAWKQYF
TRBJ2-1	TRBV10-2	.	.	TGCGCCAGCAGTGGCGTCGCGGCAAGCTCCTACAATGAGCAGTTCTTC	CASSGVAASSYNEQFF
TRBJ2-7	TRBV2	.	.	TGTGCCAGCAGTGAACCCGGGGAGCAGTACTTC	CASSEPGEQYF
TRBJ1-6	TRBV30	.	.	TGTGCCTGGAGTGTATCCGGGACATTAACTCCACCCCTCCACTTT	CAWSVSGTLTPPLHF
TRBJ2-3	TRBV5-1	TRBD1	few	TGCGCCAGCAGCGTGGGACAGGGGGGCGATACGCAGTATTTT	CASSVGQGGDTQYF
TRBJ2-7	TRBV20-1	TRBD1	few	TGCAGTGCTAGACCCTCCGGGACAGGGGGCATCAACGAGCAGTACTTC	CSARPSGTGGINEQYF
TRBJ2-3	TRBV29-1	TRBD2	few	TGCAGCGGCAGCAGAGCCTCTAGCGGGATAACAGATACGCAGTATTTT	CSGSRASSGITDTQYF
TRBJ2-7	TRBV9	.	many	TGTGCCAGCAGCGTAGAGCTCGGGCCCTCCTACGAGCAGTACTTC	CASSVELGPSYEQYF
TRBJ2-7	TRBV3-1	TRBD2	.	TGTGCCAGCAGCCACACTAGCGGGGGCTACGAGCAGTACTTC	CASSHTSGGYEQYF
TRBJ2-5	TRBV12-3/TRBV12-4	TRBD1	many	TGTGCCAGCAGTCTCACGGACAGGGGTGAAAAGACCCAGTACTTC	CASSLTDRGEKTQYF
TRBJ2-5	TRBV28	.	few	TGTGCCAGCAGTGGGAACAGGGTCCTAGAGACCCAGTACTTC	CASSGNRVLETQYF
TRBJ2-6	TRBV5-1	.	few	TGCGCCAGCAGCCTCGGGTTGGGGGGAACAGGGGCCAACGTCCTGACTTTC	CASSLGLGGTGANVLTF
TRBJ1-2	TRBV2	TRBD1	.	TGTGCCAGCAGACTCGGACAGGAGCTGGGGGGCTACACCTTC	CASRLGQELGGYTF
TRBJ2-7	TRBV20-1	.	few	TGCAGTGCTACACCCAATCTCGAGCAGTACTTC	CSATPNLEQYF
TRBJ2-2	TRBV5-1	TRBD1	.	TGCGCCAGCAGCTTTTGGACAGGGGCGAACACCGGGGAGCTGTTTTTT	CASSFWTGANTGELFF
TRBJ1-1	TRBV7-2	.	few	TGTGCCAGCAGCTTAGAGGTGGGCGGGGTTGGAGCTTTCTTT	CASSLEVGGVGAFF
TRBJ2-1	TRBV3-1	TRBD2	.	TGTGCCAGCAGCCCCCGAACGGGAGGAAACCCGTGTAGCTCCTACAATGAGCAGTTCTTC	CASSPRTGGNPCSSYNEQFF
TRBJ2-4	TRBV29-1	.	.	TGCAGCGTTGAAACCGGGTTTGCCAAAAACATTCAGTACTTC	CSVETGFAKNIQYF
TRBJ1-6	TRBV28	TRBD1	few	TGTGCCAGCAGTCAAAGGACAGGGGGCGCTTCACCCCTCCACTTT	CASSQRTGGASPLHF
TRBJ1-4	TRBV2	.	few	TGTGCCTCGAGGGGGGGCACTAATGAAAAACTGTTTTTT	CASRGGTNEKLFF
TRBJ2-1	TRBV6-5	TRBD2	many	TGTGCCAGCAGTTACTCGATCGCTAGCGGGAGAGAGCAGTTCTTC	CASSYSIASGREQFF
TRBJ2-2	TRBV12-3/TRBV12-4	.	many	TGTGCCAGCAGTCCCCCGGGCACCGGGGAGCTGTTTTTT	CASSPPGTGELFF
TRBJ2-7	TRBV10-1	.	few	TGCGCCAGCAGTGGGTCCTTCCTGCACTTC	CASSGSFLHF
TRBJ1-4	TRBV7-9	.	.	TGTGCCAGCAGCTTAACGCAGGGGTCGGAAAAACTGTTTTTT	CASSLTQGSEKLFF
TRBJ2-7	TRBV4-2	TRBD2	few	TGTGCCAGCAGCCCCGGACTAGCGGGTAGCTCCTACGAGCAGTACTTC	CASSPGLAGSSYEQYF
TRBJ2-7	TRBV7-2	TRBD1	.	TGTGCCAGCAGCCAGGGGGGACAGGTGTCCTACGAGCAGTACTTC	CASSQGGQVSYEQYF
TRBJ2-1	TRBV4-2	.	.	TGTGCCAGCAGCCAAAGACTTGACTCCAATGAGCAGTTCTTC	CASSQRLDSNEQFF
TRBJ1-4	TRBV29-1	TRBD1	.	TGCAGCGGGGACAGGGGAGGGAAACTGTTTTTT	CSGDRGGKLFF